The text below deals with one TCR beta chain. Its antigen is currently unknown. As the starting material, approximately 10 ml of fresh peripheral blood yielded the PBMCs. The CDR3 is made up of 16 amino acids. V lost 4 bases, J lost 2 bases, and 7 bases stayed unmatched. Germline assignment: CDR1 MNHNS and CDR2 SASEGT. The record originates from a study of Graves' ophthalmopathy and Graves' hyperthyroidism. The study amplified TCR beta CDR3 regions using RNA transcripts. Investigators did first-round RT-PCR with HTBI primers, then second-round multiplex PCR. TCRdb redid the calling of the multiplex PCR reads with MiXCR, one entry per CDR3 protein. The sample records about 210,000 distinct CDR3 sequences, around 30% being singletons. Notes on the study in general: A majority of expanded thyroid clonotypes exceeding 0.001 frequency were likewise present in blood.

The source of this sequence is a man aged 50-60 years with Graves' ophthalmopathy. The rearrangement links TRBV6-1 to TRBJ2-2; 7 nucleotides line up with TRBD2. The sample consisted of peripheral blood. CDR3 residues: CASSGIRLANTGELFF. In nucleotides, the CDR3 is TGTGCCAGCAGTGGGATAAGACTAGCTAACACCGGGGAGCTGTTTTTT.